These 32 T cell receptor beta chains were sequenced from one sample in a study of liver allograft versus peripheral blood T cells. The overall study: Comparisons were made between T cell receptor repertoires found in transplanted livers and those circulating in recipients' peripheral blood.

Each CDR3 protein gets one entry after TCRdb re-called the reads with MiXCR. The table includes about 6,600 distinct CDR3 sequences, 15% to 20% detected once. The source is a human patient who had a liver transplant. The graft donor may have contributed some T cells.

This clonotype was seen only a few times. V usage is TRBV7-9 and J usage is TRBJ2-1, with 9 bases aligning to TRBD1. Per the germline V gene, CDR1 is SEHNR and CDR2 is FQNEAQ (reference sequence). CDR3 length equals 15 residues. Trimming took 2 bases from V and 7 from J; bases not matched to a gene: 6. CDR3 in amino acids: CASSLLGTGSNEQFF. The CDR3, as DNA: TGTGCCAGCAGCTTACTAGGGACAGGGTCAAATGAGCAGTTCTTC.

Worth noting for this clonotype: A much larger clone lies one base from this, so it may be a read error. The V gene is TRBV6-6, the J gene TRBJ2-5, with D possibly being TRBD2 (6 bases). This CDR3 has 14 amino acids. V was clipped by 6 bases and J by 2 bases, with 13 bases between them. In germline, CDR1 is MNHNY, CDR2 SVGAGI (reference sequence). The DNA for the CDR3 is TGTGCCAGCAGGTCGGCCGGGAGTCAAGAGACCCAGTACTTC. Translation: CASRSAGSQETQYF.

This clonotype is medium-sized (0.01 to 0.1%). This chain uses TRBV19 with TRBJ2-2, with TRBD2 matching over 8 bases. The ends lost 4 bases at V and 6 bases at J; junction bases unmatched: 4. The germline V gene has CDR1 LNHDA and CDR2 SQIVND (reference sequence). CDR3 size: 14 residues. The CDR3 sequence is CASSTSGYAGELFF. The CDR3 nucleotides read TGTGCCAGTAGTACTAGCGGGTACGCCGGGGAGCTGTTTTTT.

This clonotype was picked up a small number of times. The genes are TRBV7-9 and TRBJ2-5, with unresolved D. Germline lookup yields CDR1 SEHNR and CDR2 FQNEAQ (reference sequence). V lost 1 base and J 1 base, leaving 10 bases between the germline ends. The CDR3 runs 15 residues. Written as DNA, the CDR3 is TGTGCCAGCAGCTTAGTGGGCTCTTCCCAAGAGACCCAGTACTTC. Its protein product is CASSLVGSSQETQYF. Variable domain in full (rest from reference TRBV7-9 and TRBJ2-5): DTGVSQNPRHKITKRGQNVTFRCDPISEHNRLYWYRQTLGQGPEFLTYFQNEAQLEKSRLLSDRFSAERPKGSFSTLEIQRTEQGDSAMYLCASSLVGSSQETQYFGPGTRLLVL.

The genes are TRBV5-5 and TRBJ1-4; maybe TRBD1 (6 bases). The CDR3 runs to 16 residues. V was trimmed by 2 bases and J by 5 bases, leaving 16 bases between them. Germline V gives CDR1 SGHKS, CDR2 YYEKEE (reference sequence). In DNA form, the CDR3 reads TGTGCCAGCAGCTTCTATTCGGACAGAACAAATGAAAAACTGTTTTTT. This encodes CASSFYSDRTNEKLFF.

In this sample, this clonotype turned up a few times. One end of the junction varies from germline; a read error may be responsible. The chain has TRBV18 and TRBJ1-1; TRBD1 might be the D (6 bases). CDR1 KGHSH and CDR2 LQKENI come from the germline V gene. This CDR3 spans 14 amino acids. Here the CDR3 reads CAGSPPGAVTEAFF. Written as DNA, the CDR3 is TGTGCCGGCTCACCCCCAGGGGCAGTCACTGAAGCTTTCTTT.

Relative to its sample, this clonotype is medium-sized (0.01 to 0.1%). The V call is TRBV14, the J call TRBJ1-6; D might be TRBD1 (6 bases). The CDR3 runs 16 residues. V shed 1 base and J shed 7 bases, with 14 bases lying between them. CDR1 is SGHDN and CDR2 is FVKESK in the germline V gene. In DNA form, the CDR3 reads TGTGCCAGCAGCCAAGCAATTGCGGGGGCGAATTCACCCCTCCACTTT. It yields the protein CASSQAIAGANSPLHF.

By frequency in the sample, this clonotype is medium-sized (0.01 to 0.1%). The genes are TRBV19 and TRBJ1-6, with a tentative D call TRBD1 (6 bases). CDR3 length: 13 residues. Germline CDR1 reads LNHDA; CDR2 reads SQIVND (reference sequence). The germline V and J ends were trimmed by 5 bases and 6 bases, with 8 bases remaining between them. The CDR3 here is CASSADSNSPLHF. The CDR3, as DNA: TGTGCCAGTAGTGCGGACAGTAATTCACCCCTCCACTTT.

Sample share makes this clonotype medium-sized. The J gene is TRBJ2-7, the V gene TRBV19; 7 bases are a match to TRBD1. CDR3 length: 16 amino acids. After removal of 5 bases from V and 0 bases from J, the junction contained 10 bases not matched to a gene. Germline V lookup: CDR1 LNHDA, CDR2 SQIVND (reference sequence). CDR3 bases: TGTGCCAGTAGTTCCCGGACAGGCGAAAGCTCCTACGAGCAGTACTTC. Its protein product is CASSSRTGESSYEQYF.

The chain uses TRBV28 and TRBJ2-7, with TRBD2 matching 11 bases. With V trimmed by 3 bases and J by 2 bases, 6 bases remained unmatched. This CDR3 contains 16 residues. Germline CDR1 reads MDHEN; CDR2 reads SYDVKM. The CDR3 sequence: CASSFQTSGTTYEQYF. The DNA for the CDR3 is TGTGCCAGCAGTTTCCAGACTAGCGGGACAACCTACGAGCAGTACTTC.

The genes are TRBV20-1 and TRBJ2-3; TRBD2 aligns across 7 bases. The CDR3 loop spans 14 amino acids. With 5 bases clipped from V and 0 bases from J, the junction kept 5 bases outside the gene matches. Germline loops: CDR1 DFQATT, CDR2 SNEGSKA (reference sequence). This CDR3 is CSAARAGSTDTQYF. The CDR3 DNA reads as TGCAGTGCTGCTAGAGCGGGGAGCACAGATACGCAGTATTTT.

This clonotype has more than one count but fewer than ten. The rearrangement uses TRBV5-4 and TRBJ2-1; D remains ambiguous. The germline CDR1 and CDR2 sequences are SGHNT and YYREEE (reference sequence). V was shortened by 1 base and J by 8 bases, with 7 bases between the two germline ends. CDR3 length: 12 residues. The CDR3 region is CASSLNIYEQFF. DNA for the CDR3: TGTGCCAGCAGCTTGAACATTTATGAGCAGTTCTTC.

By share, this clonotype counts as medium-sized. J is TRBJ2-7 and V is TRBV6-2 or TRBV6-3, with no clear D. Trimming took off 1 base at V and 5 bases at J, with 3 bases between the two ends. The CDR3 runs 11 residues. Germline assignment: CDR1 MNHEY and CDR2 SVGEGT. The CDR3 loop is CASSYFHEQYF. DNA of the CDR3: TGTGCCAGCAGTTACTTCCACGAGCAGTACTTC.

This clonotype has a handful of counts. J is TRBJ2-3 and V is TRBV19; 16 bases line up with TRBD2. Looked up from germline, CDR1 is LNHDA and CDR2 is SQIVND (reference sequence). CDR3 size: 17 residues. Unmatched junction bases numbered 6, after V lost 5 bases and J lost 4 bases. CDR3 residues: CASSRGLAGGGADTQYF. DNA for the CDR3: TGTGCCAGTAGTCGGGGACTAGCGGGGGGGGGGGCAGATACGCAGTATTTT.

The J gene is TRBJ2-2, the V gene TRBV14; no definite D call. The CDR3 sequence is 11 residues long. Trimming stripped 8 bases from V and 7 bases from J, with 8 bases between. CDR1 is SGHDN, CDR2 FVKESK, per germline. CDR3 nucleotide sequence: TGTGCCAGCCGGGCCAGCGGGGAGCTGTTTTTT. It is translated as CASRASGELFF.

This clonotype was recorded a few times. The chain is built from TRBV5-1 and TRBJ1-4; 8 bases map to TRBD1. Germline values: CDR1 SGHRS, CDR2 YFSETQ. V shed 0 bases and J 3 bases; nucleotides not matched to a gene: 7. This CDR3 contains 17 residues. This CDR3 is CASSLARDRFSNEKLFF. CDR3 DNA: TGCGCCAGCAGCTTGGCCCGGGACAGGTTCTCTAATGAAAAACTGTTTTTT.

V is TRBV30 and J is TRBJ1-3; the D gene is possibly TRBD1 (6 bases). V lost 2 bases and J 0 bases, leaving 8 bases between the germline ends. The CDR3 consists of 14 residues. In germline, CDR1 is GTSNPN, CDR2 SVGIG (reference sequence). CDR3 region: CAWSKGGSGNTIYF. In DNA, the CDR3 is TGTGCCTGGAGTAAAGGGGGCTCTGGAAACACCATATATTTT.

By sample fraction, this clonotype is medium-sized. The V call is TRBV7-9, the J call TRBJ1-2; TRBD1 might be the D (5 bases). The CDR3 runs 13 residues. Germline assignment: CDR1 SEHNR and CDR2 FQNEAQ (reference sequence). V lost 5 bases and J lost 2, with 9 bases in between. The CDR3 DNA sequence: TGTGCCAGCAGCCGGGACGGGAACTATGGCTACACCTTC. This codes for CASSRDGNYGYTF.

This chain uses TRBV5-6 with TRBJ1-1, with 7 nucleotides matching TRBD1. Per the germline V gene, CDR1 is SGHDT and CDR2 is YYEEEE. V dropped 0 bases and J dropped 3; count of bases not matched to a gene: 5. This CDR3 region has 15 residues. The DNA for the CDR3 is TGTGCCAGCAGCTTGGGACAGGGCGGATACACTGAAGCTTTCTTT. Residues: CASSLGQGGYTEAFF. Together with reference TRBV5-6 and TRBJ1-1, the CDR3 gives the full variable domain: DAGVTQSPTHLIKTRGQQVTLRCSPKSGHDTVSWYQQALGQGPQFIFQYYEEEERQRGNFPDRFSGHQFPNYSSELNVNALLLGDSALYLCASSLGQGGYTEAFFGQGTRLTVV.

This clonotype turned up a few times. The chain joins TRBV10-3 to TRBJ2-5, with D unclear. CDR3 size: 15 residues. V lost 5 bases to trimming and J lost 5 bases, with 18 bases between them. Germline-derived CDR1 and CDR2 are ENHRY and SYGVKD. The CDR3 here is CAISSWADTGETQYF. DNA of the CDR3: TGTGCCATCAGTTCCTGGGCCGACACCGGGGAGACCCAGTACTTC.

This chain links TRBV20-1 with TRBJ2-7; the match to TRBD1 covers 7 bases. The CDR3 is 13 amino acids. J was trimmed by 4 bases and V by 6 bases; bases with no gene match: 9. Germline lookup yields CDR1 DFQATT and CDR2 SNEGSKA (reference sequence). CDR3 nucleotide sequence: TGCAGTGCGCAGGGACAGTCAGATTACGAGCAGTACTTC. It encodes CSAQGQSDYEQYF.

By share of the sample, this clonotype is medium-sized (0.01 to 0.1%). V and J are TRBV28 and TRBJ1-3; D not resolved. Trimming shortened V by 6 bases and J by 0 bases, and 6 bases separated the two germline ends. The CDR3 loop spans 13 amino acids. Germline CDR1 is MDHEN and CDR2 is SYDVKM. CDR3 DNA sequence: TGTGCCAGCAGCCGAGACTCTGGAAACACCATATATTTT. As protein: CASSRDSGNTIYF.

This clonotype is labeled medium-sized. The chain has TRBV19 and TRBJ1-2; possible D gene TRBD1, 5 bases. Per germline, CDR1 LNHDA and CDR2 SQIVND (reference sequence). The CDR3 spans 15 residues. Trimming removed 3 bases from V and 0 bases from J, with 11 bases in between. CDR3 DNA sequence: TGTGCCAGTAGTATGGTAACAGGAGCTAACTATGGCTACACCTTC. Translating it yields CASSMVTGANYGYTF.

This clonotype ranks as medium-sized. The V call is TRBV19, the J call TRBJ1-3; tentatively, D is TRBD1 (6 bases). CDR1 and CDR2 (germline): LNHDA, SQIVND (reference sequence). CDR3 length: 15 amino acids. Trimming cost V 4 bases and J 0 bases, with 10 bases left between them. CDR3 protein: CASSTTGSSGNTIYF. Written as DNA, the CDR3 is TGTGCCAGTAGTACAACAGGGAGCTCTGGAAACACCATATATTTT.

In this sample, this clonotype turned up many times. The chain uses TRBV14 and TRBJ1-6, with D hard to call. The CDR3 loop spans 15 amino acids. V lost 1 base and J 7 bases, leaving 11 bases between the germline ends. Per the germline V gene, CDR1 is SGHDN and CDR2 is FVKESK. The CDR3 here is CASSQVGNGNSPLHF. DNA for the CDR3: TGTGCCAGCAGCCAAGTGGGGAATGGGAATTCACCCCTCCACTTT.

The chain uses TRBV20-1 and TRBJ2-2; TRBD2 matches 8 bases. The CDR3 consists of 14 residues. Trimming cost V 5 bases and J 3 bases; bases outside gene matches: 5. Germline V gene sequence: CDR1 DFQATT, CDR2 SNEGSKA (reference sequence). CDR3 sequence (DNA): TGCAGTGCTGCAAGCGGGAGTTACACCGGGGAGCTGTTTTTT. Amino acid sequence: CSAASGSYTGELFF.

The V call is TRBV20-1, the J call TRBJ2-2; D call uncertain. Germline V gene data show CDR1 as DFQATT and CDR2 as SNEGSKA (reference sequence). This CDR3 is built from 13 residues. Trimming removed 3 bases from V and 5 bases from J, with 10 bases in between. CDR3 sequence reads: CSASKTGTGELFF. CDR3 bases: TGCAGTGCTAGTAAGACGGGTACCGGGGAGCTGTTTTTT.

This clonotype is medium-sized by share. The chain employs TRBV6-1 and TRBJ2-1; D is undetermined. Trimming left V 6 bases short and J 7 bases short, with 7 bases between. From germline, CDR1 is MNHNS and CDR2 SASEGT. The CDR3 runs 11 residues. For the CDR3, the DNA is TGTGCCAGCAGCCCGCTTAATGAGCAGTTCTTC. Its protein is CASSPLNEQFF.

In its sample, this clonotype is medium-sized (0.01 to 0.1%). The V and J genes are TRBV28 and TRBJ1-2; a possible D gene is TRBD1 (5 bases). The CDR3 totals 17 residues. Trimming cost V 5 bases and J 0 bases, with 19 bases left between them. Germline CDR1 is MDHEN and CDR2 is SYDVKM. For the CDR3, the DNA is TGTGCCAGCAGTCCTGGGGCAGGTTCCCCTACTAACTATGGCTACACCTTC. This gives the protein CASSPGAGSPTNYGYTF.

Judged by abundance, this clonotype is medium-sized. CDR3 in amino acids: CASSESLGQGFPQFF. DNA of the CDR3: TGTGCCAGCAGTGAATCTCTGGGACAGGGGTTCCCGCAGTTCTTC. The chain links TRBV6-1 to TRBJ2-1; 10 positions agree with TRBD1. V was pared by 2 bases and J by 12 bases, with 10 bases of the junction left unmatched. The length of the CDR3 is 15 residues. Germline CDR1 MNHNS, CDR2 SASEGT.

This clonotype is medium-sized by share. The DNA for the CDR3 is TGTGCCACCAGTAACGGGGGGCGCAGGGAGACCCAGTACTTC. Residues: CATSNGGRRETQYF. This chain uses TRBV24-1 with TRBJ2-5; D may be TRBD2 (7 bases). Germline CDR1 is KGHDR and CDR2 is SFDVKD. CDR3 length: 14 amino acids. Trimming removed 6 bases at V and 5 bases at J, with 15 bases between.

By frequency in the sample, this clonotype is medium-sized. This chain uses TRBV27 with TRBJ2-7; D is ambiguous. Germline values: CDR1 MNHEY, CDR2 SMNVEV (reference sequence). The CDR3 length is 13 residues. Trimming left V 4 bases short and J 5 bases short, with 12 bases between. The CDR3 loop is CASSSPLGHEQYF. In nucleotides, the CDR3 is TGTGCCAGCAGTTCCCCTCTTGGCCACGAGCAGTACTTC.